This T cell receptor beta chain is drawn from a study of early T cells in non-severe SARS-CoV-2 infection. Whole-study context: Alpha and beta chains were unpaired, from unsorted whole-blood bulk RNA. Whole-study results and caveats: A preference for anti-spike CD8 responses marked VDJdb matching, which missed private and CD4 specificities.

Ten or more counts support this clonotype. The antigen remains unidentified. In the library, individual cDNA molecules carried attached unique molecular identifiers. TCRdb itself ran the 5' RACE reads through MiXCR, one entry per CDR3 protein. Found here are about 72,000 distinct CDR3 sequences, around 10% of them singletons; the top ten hold over 6%. This receptor was identified in an adult who was a healthcare worker with PCR-confirmed SARS-CoV-2 infection or an uninfected control (not recorded which). The input for sequencing was whole blood, taken at baseline.

CDR3 DNA: TGTGCCAGCAGCGCGGGACAGGTCACAGATACGCAGTATTTT. Translation gives CASSAGQVTDTQYF. This sequence joins TRBV7-3 and TRBJ2-3; 8 bases are a match to TRBD1. In germline, CDR1 is SGHTA, CDR2 FQGTGA. The CDR3 consists of 14 residues. The junction had 3 bases not matched to a gene; V was cut back by 5 bases and J by 2 bases.